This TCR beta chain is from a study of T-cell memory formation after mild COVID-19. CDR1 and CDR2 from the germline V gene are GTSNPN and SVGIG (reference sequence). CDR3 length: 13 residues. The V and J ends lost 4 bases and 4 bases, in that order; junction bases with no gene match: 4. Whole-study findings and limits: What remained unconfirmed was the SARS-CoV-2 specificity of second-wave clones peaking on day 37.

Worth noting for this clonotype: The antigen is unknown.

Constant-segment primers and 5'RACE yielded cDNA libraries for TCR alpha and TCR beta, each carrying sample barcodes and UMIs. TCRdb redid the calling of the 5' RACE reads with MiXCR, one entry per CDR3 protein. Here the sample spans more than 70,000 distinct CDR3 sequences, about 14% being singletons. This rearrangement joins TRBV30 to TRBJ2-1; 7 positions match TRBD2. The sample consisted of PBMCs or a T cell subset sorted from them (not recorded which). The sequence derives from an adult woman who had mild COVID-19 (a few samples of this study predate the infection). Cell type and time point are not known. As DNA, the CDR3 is TGTGCCTGGATGGGGCGGGAGTACAATGAGCAGTTCTTC. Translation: CAWMGREYNEQFF.